The T cell receptor (beta chain) described here comes from a study of CD8 T cells in Susac syndrome. Random hexamers served to reverse transcribe roughly 0.5 to 1 ug RNA. TCRdb analysed the immunoSEQ multiplex PCR reads with MiXCR anew, one entry per CDR3 protein. Of under 200,000 distinct CDR3 sequences listed, approximately 94% are singletons. Trimming pared 3 bases from V and 4 bases from J, leaving 15 bases between. The germline CDR1 and CDR2 sequences are DFQATT and SNEGSKA (reference sequence). The length of the CDR3 is 15 residues. The specimen sequenced was CD4+ T cells from PBMCs. The chain is built from TRBV20-1 and TRBJ2-2; D not resolved. This receptor was obtained from a human donor in good health. This chain's CDR3 is CSASPMVGATGELFF. Here the CDR3 DNA reads TGCAGTGCTAGTCCCATGGTCGGAGCCACCGGGGAGCTGTTTTTT.